The 24 T cell receptor beta chains in this list originate from one sample, sequenced in a study of T cell responses to AZD1222 COVID-19 vaccine. Clones were sequenced by immunoSEQ multiplex PCR, and TCRdb holds only the in-frame ones, with some missing. The data contain approximately 130,000 clones, roughly 89% of them singletons. Here the sequenced sample was peripheral blood, taken on day 0 of MenACWY control vaccination. The receptors were sampled from an adult in good health.

This clone came up once. This rearrangement joins TRBV6-5 to TRBJ1-1, with no clear D. V gave up 2 bases and J gave up 1 base, with 2 bases separating them. Germline CDR1 is MNHEY and CDR2 is SVGAGI. The CDR3 contains 12 residues. This CDR3 reads CASSYPNTEAFF. CDR3 in DNA: TGTGCCAGCAGTTACCCGAACACTGAAGCTTTCTTT.

The V and J genes are TRBV5-4 and TRBJ2-1; D not certain. The CDR3 is 13 residues long. From germline, CDR1 is SGHNT and CDR2 YYREEE (reference sequence). The ends were cut back, 0 bases at V and 5 bases at J, with 6 bases in the middle. CDR3 loop: CASSLDPHNEQFF. CDR3 nucleotide sequence: TGTGCCAGCAGCTTGGACCCCCACAATGAGCAGTTCTTC.

For this clone: Other DNA sequences in this sample translate to the same CDR3. The CDR3 sequence is CASSLGGRGYTF. CDR3 coding DNA: TGTGCCAGCAGTTTGGGGGGGAGAGGCTACACCTTC. The chain recombines TRBV12-3 or TRBV12-4 with TRBJ1-2; the D gene is possibly TRBD1 (5 bases). The CDR3 is 12 amino acids. Trimming pared 3 bases from V and 8 bases from J, leaving 10 bases between.

This chain uses TRBV6-5 with TRBJ1-4; 8 bases match TRBD1. The CDR3 loop spans 15 amino acids. The V gene's germline CDR1 is MNHEY and CDR2 SVGAGI. With V trimmed by 5 bases and J by 4 bases, 6 bases remained unmatched. Written as DNA, the CDR3 is TGTGCCAGCAGTCCAGGGGGCAGTGGTAATGAAAAACTGTTTTTT. Translation: CASSPGGSGNEKLFF.

The V call is TRBV19, the J call TRBJ1-1, with D possibly matching TRBD1 (6 bases). The ends were cut back, 6 bases at V and 4 bases at J, with 12 bases in the middle. This CDR3 spans 13 amino acids. Per germline, CDR1 LNHDA and CDR2 SQIVND (reference sequence). The CDR3 loop reads CASRDSLITEAFF. The CDR3 DNA sequence: TGTGCCAGTAGGGACAGTTTGATCACTGAAGCTTTCTTT.

This chain uses TRBV5-1 with TRBJ2-7, with a possible D match to TRBD1 (5 bases). This CDR3 comprises 17 residues. Trimming stripped 0 bases from V and 0 bases from J, with 16 bases between. CDR1 and CDR2 (germline): SGHRS, YFSETQ. CDR3 sequence: CASSLVQGLSSSYEQYF. CDR3 sequence (DNA): TGCGCCAGCAGCTTGGTGCAGGGCTTGTCGAGCTCCTACGAGCAGTACTTC.

The V gene is TRBV14, the J gene TRBJ2-3; tentatively, D is TRBD1 (5 bases). CDR1 and CDR2 from the germline V gene are SGHDN and FVKESK. This CDR3 is built from 15 residues. The V end lost 0 bases, the J end lost 0 bases, and 7 bases lay between the germline ends. The CDR3 DNA reads as TGTGCCAGCAGCCAAGAGCAGGGAAGCACAGATACGCAGTATTTT. Translation gives CASSQEQGSTDTQYF.

Concerning this clone: In the same sample, other DNA sequences code for this CDR3. The chain has TRBV4-3 and TRBJ2-7, with a possible D match to TRBD2 (5 bases). Germline CDR1 is LGHNA and CDR2 is YSLEER. There are 14 residues in the CDR3. Between the trimmed V and J ends, which lost 0 bases and 1 base, there was a span of 7 bases. In DNA, the CDR3 is TGCGCCAGCAGCCAAGATCGGGGTTCCTACGAGCAGTACTTC. Protein product: CASSQDRGSYEQYF.

The genes are TRBV10-3 and TRBJ2-2; perhaps TRBD1 as D (5 bases). There are 16 residues in the CDR3. Germline loops: CDR1 ENHRY, CDR2 SYGVKD. V lost 4 bases, J lost 0 bases, and 12 bases lay in between. The CDR3 sequence is CAISGTQGPNTGELFF. The CDR3 bases are TGTGCCATCAGTGGGACGCAGGGCCCGAACACCGGGGAGCTGTTTTTT.

The V gene is TRBV30, the J gene TRBJ1-5; 7 bases align to TRBD1. J was trimmed by 5 bases and V by 5 bases; bases with no gene match: 6. Germline lookup yields CDR1 GTSNPN and CDR2 SVGIG (reference sequence). This CDR3 contains 13 residues. CDR3 in amino acids: CAWAGTDHQPQHF. CDR3 coding DNA: TGTGCCTGGGCCGGGACAGACCATCAGCCCCAGCATTTT. Complete variable domain (other parts from reference TRBV30 and TRBJ1-5): SQTIHQWPATLVQPVGSPLSLECTVEGTSNPNLYWYRQAAGRGLQLLFYSVGIGQISSEVPQNLSASRPQDRQFILSSKKLLLSDSGFYLCAWAGTDHQPQHFGDGTRLSIL.

The V and J genes are TRBV30 and TRBJ1-1; D may be TRBD1 (6 bases). This CDR3 spans 12 amino acids. CDR1 is GTSNPN, CDR2 SVGIG, per germline (reference sequence). The germline V and J ends were trimmed by 4 bases and 10 bases, with 16 bases remaining between them. The CDR3 DNA sequence: TGTGCCTGGAAGGCAGGGGAGGTGGTAGCTTTCTTT. Its translation: CAWKAGEVVAFF.

In DNA form, the CDR3 reads TGTGCCTGGAGTGTCAGGCCAGATGCCAACTATGGCTACACCTTC. This encodes CAWSVRPDANYGYTF. The gene calls are TRBV30 and TRBJ1-2; D remains unclear. Germline V CDR1 and CDR2: GTSNPN, SVGIG (reference sequence). This CDR3 has 15 amino acids. The V gene lost 0 bases and the J gene lost 2 bases, with 13 bases spanning the gap.

This chain joins TRBV11-1 and TRBJ1-1, with TRBD1 matching over 11 bases. The CDR3 extends over 16 amino acids. The germline V gene encodes CDR1 SGHAT and CDR2 FQDESV (reference sequence). The junction had 5 bases not matched to a gene; V was cut back by 4 bases and J by 1 base. CDR3 in amino acids: CASSSGQGARNTEAFF. DNA of the CDR3: TGTGCCAGCAGCTCCGGACAGGGGGCACGGAACACTGAAGCTTTCTTT.

The rearrangement uses TRBV5-4 and TRBJ2-2; TRBD1 agrees at 8 bases. The CDR3 extends over 16 amino acids. Germline-derived CDR1 and CDR2 are SGHNT and YYREEE (reference sequence). V shed 0 bases and J 1 base; nucleotides not matched to a gene: 2. The CDR3: CASSLAGTGNTGELFF. In DNA, the CDR3 is TGTGCCAGCAGCTTGGCCGGGACAGGGAACACCGGGGAGCTGTTTTTT.

The CDR3 DNA follows: TGTGCCAGCAGACGTCGGGATCGGGATTTGTGGCAGTATTTT. Its translation is CASRRRDRDLWQYF. The gene calls are TRBV2 and TRBJ2-3, with D possibly TRBD2 on 5 matching bases. The germline V gene encodes CDR1 SNHLY and CDR2 FYNNEI. The CDR3 loop spans 14 amino acids. V was cut by 6 bases and J by 11 bases, with 21 bases left in between.

The CDR3 region is CASSQAGTGTEAFF. The CDR3 DNA reads TGTGCCAGCAGCCAAGCTGGGACAGGCACTGAAGCTTTCTTT. This chain joins TRBV3-1 (or the pseudogene TRBV3-2) and TRBJ1-1; 8 positions agree with TRBD1. The V and J ends lost 1 base and 4 bases, in that order; junction bases with no gene match: 2. The length of the CDR3 is 14 residues. CDR1 and CDR2 from the germline V gene are LGHDT and YNNKEL (reference sequence).

The rearrangement joins TRBV4-3 to TRBJ2-1; no definite D call. Germline V gene data show CDR1 as LGHNA and CDR2 as YSLEER. The V end was cut by 4 bases, the J end by 7 bases, with 17 bases between. The CDR3 extends over 15 amino acids. CDR3 DNA sequence: TGCGCCAGCAGCCCCACTATCCAAGAGGTAAATGAGCAGTTCTTC. Its translation is CASSPTIQEVNEQFF.

This chain joins TRBV9 and TRBJ2-7; no reliable D call. This CDR3 comprises 12 residues. V shed 3 bases and J shed 1 base, with 5 bases lying between them. Germline V CDR1 and CDR2: SGDLS, YYNGEE. CDR3 residues: CASSGSSYEQYF. The CDR3, as DNA: TGTGCCAGCAGCGGATCATCCTACGAGCAGTACTTC.

The chain employs TRBV5-1 and TRBJ2-7; D unresolved. The length of the CDR3 is 13 residues. Trimming shortened V by 1 base and J by 2 bases, and 7 bases separated the two germline ends. Germline-derived CDR1 and CDR2 are SGHRS and YFSETQ. The CDR3 DNA reads as TGCGCCAGCAGCTTGTCTGACACCTACGAGCAGTACTTC. It encodes CASSLSDTYEQYF.

The V call is TRBV9, the J call TRBJ2-2, with D perhaps matching TRBD1 (6 bases). The CDR3 consists of 17 residues. CDR1 is SGDLS and CDR2 is YYNGEE in the germline V gene. Trimming cost V 3 bases and J 2 bases, with 17 bases left between them. This chain's CDR3 is CASSGTRGVANTGELFF. CDR3 coding DNA: TGTGCCAGCAGCGGAACCAGGGGAGTTGCAAACACCGGGGAGCTGTTTTTT.

This rearrangement joins TRBV7-2 to TRBJ2-7; possible D gene TRBD1, 6 bases. Germline-derived CDR1 and CDR2 are SGHTA and FQGNSA. This CDR3 has 12 residues. With 5 bases removed from V and 8 bases from J, the gap between germline ends came to 13 bases. The CDR3 region is CASSPDRFQQYF. The CDR3 bases are TGTGCCAGCAGCCCCGACAGGTTTCAGCAGTACTTC.

The rearrangement joins TRBV4-1 to TRBJ2-3, with D hard to call. Trimming removed 0 bases at V and 2 bases at J, with 6 bases between. Germline CDR1 and CDR2: MGHRA and YSYEKL. CDR3 size: 14 residues. The CDR3 coding sequence is TGCGCCAGCAGCCAAGACCTCAACACAGATACGCAGTATTTT. Its translation: CASSQDLNTDTQYF.

The chain combines TRBV11-3 with TRBJ2-2; 13 positions match TRBD2. The CDR3 runs to 16 residues. Germline V gene lookup returns CDR1 SGHNT and CDR2 YENEEA. J gave up 7 bases and V 5 bases, and 7 bases lay outside the gene matches. The CDR3 protein is CASSPRLAGGSGELFF. The CDR3 region has the DNA TGTGCCAGCAGCCCCCGACTAGCGGGAGGAAGCGGGGAGCTGTTTTTT.

The rearrangement joins TRBV24-1 to TRBJ2-5; tentative D call: TRBD2 (6 bases). V was trimmed by 4 bases and J by 3 bases, leaving 20 bases between them. This CDR3 is built from 17 residues. Germline V gives CDR1 KGHDR, CDR2 SFDVKD. CDR3 sequence (DNA): TGTGCCACCAGTGAGGGCCGGGGCGGGAAAGGAGAAGAGACCCAGTACTTC. It is translated as CATSEGRGGKGEETQYF.